The entry below gives a single TCR beta chain sequence along with its context. The protocol was immunoSEQ multiplex PCR, while the TCRdb copy is restricted to in-frame clones and leaves out a portion. Here the sample spans under 95,000 clones, roughly 94% being singletons. Trimming pared 7 bases from V and 0 bases from J, leaving 12 bases between. Germline-derived CDR1 and CDR2 are LNHDA and SQIVND (reference sequence). The length of the CDR3 is 14 residues. This sample is part of a study of technical replicates of blood from several donors. This clonotype was obtained from a human donor in good health. The sequenced sample consisted of T cells isolated from PBMCs. The chain carries TRBV19 and TRBJ1-1; tentatively, D is TRBD1 (5 bases). This chain's CDR3 is CASTETVMNTEAFF. In nucleotides, the CDR3 is TGTGCCAGTACTGAGACAGTTATGAACACTGAAGCTTTCTTT.